What follows are 8 T cell receptor beta chains derived from one specimen sequenced in a study of post-analysis software for immune sequencing data. Overall study findings and caveats: With TRBV5-6, TRBV5-1 and TRBV20-1 included, about five TRBV segments were more frequent in patients than in controls.

Unique-molecular-identifier-tagged TCR beta cDNA libraries were used. TCRdb processed the PCR reads anew with MiXCR; each CDR3 protein has one entry. The sample shows 740,000 or so distinct CDR3 sequences, roughly 58% of them seen only once. No antigen has been identified for these receptors. Source material: blood. Source of these receptors: a girl between 5 and 17 years old with multiple sclerosis.

V is TRBV5-1 and J is TRBJ2-1; D may be TRBD1 (6 bases). V was shortened by 0 bases and J by 0 bases, with 16 bases between the two germline ends. The CDR3 extends over 18 amino acids. Germline values: CDR1 SGHRS, CDR2 YFSETQ. CDR3 residues: CASSLARQEPNSYNEQFF. In DNA form, the CDR3 reads TGCGCCAGCAGCTTGGCGAGACAGGAACCAAACTCCTACAATGAGCAGTTCTTC.

This clonotype has more than one count but fewer than ten. The genes are TRBV4-1 and TRBJ2-6, with 9 bases that match TRBD1. Germline V lookup: CDR1 MGHRA, CDR2 YSYEKL. After removal of 1 base from V and 1 base from J, the junction contained 5 bases not matched to a gene. The CDR3 contains 18 residues. The DNA of the CDR3 is TGCGCCAGCAGCCAAGTCGGGACAGGGAGATCTGGGGCCAACGTCCTGACTTTC. This translates into CASSQVGTGRSGANVLTF.

This clonotype was detected ten times or more. V gene TRBV20-1 combines with J gene TRBJ2-5; no reliable D call. V lost 1 base to trimming and J lost 1 base, with 1 base between them. Per germline, CDR1 DFQATT and CDR2 SNEGSKA (reference sequence). This CDR3 is built from 11 residues. This chain's CDR3 is CSARAQETQYF. CDR3 DNA: TGCAGTGCTAGAGCCCAAGAGACCCAGTACTTC.

V gene TRBV18 combines with J gene TRBJ2-4, with D possibly being TRBD1 (5 bases). The J call may be in error: the DNA end matches TRBJ2-7 better. Germline assignment: CDR1 KGHSH and CDR2 LQKENI. This CDR3 has 16 amino acids. In DNA form, the CDR3 reads TGTGCCAGCTCACCATATGGGGCCACTATTTCGACCGAGCAGTACTTC. It encodes CASSPYGATISTEQYF.

The rearrangement links TRBV6-5 to TRBJ1-5; a weak D match, TRBD1 (5 bases). Trimming cost V 5 bases and J 9 bases, with 11 bases left between them. This CDR3 contains 12 residues. Germline V gives CDR1 MNHEY, CDR2 SVGAGI. CDR3 in amino acids: CASSPRGGPQHF. The CDR3 DNA is TGTGCCAGCAGTCCTCGGGGCGGGCCCCAGCATTTT.

The chain carries TRBV10-3 and TRBJ2-1, with TRBD2 identical over 13 bases. Germline CDR1 reads ENHRY; CDR2 reads SYGVKD. The CDR3 consists of 17 residues. V lost 4 bases to trimming and J lost 1 base; unmatched junction nucleotides: 4. The CDR3 DNA follows: TGTGCCATCAGTGCCTCGACTAGCGGGAGGTCCTACAATGAGCAGTTCTTC. Encoded protein: CAISASTSGRSYNEQFF.

This clonotype was recorded once. The CDR3 DNA is TGTGCCAGCAGCCCGACAGGGCCCCAGCCCCAGCATTTT. Encoded protein: CASSPTGPQPQHF. The chain has TRBV6-5 and TRBJ1-5; 7 bases line up with TRBD1. The germline V gene encodes CDR1 MNHEY and CDR2 SVGAGI. The CDR3 runs 13 residues. V shed 6 bases, J shed 7 bases, and the junction held 6 bases outside the gene matches.

The chain is built from TRBV12-3 or TRBV12-4 and TRBJ2-7, with TRBD1 identical over 9 bases. The J call may be incorrect, as the DNA end agrees better with TRBJ2-5. The CDR3 loop spans 14 amino acids. The CDR3 loop is CASSGDREQETQYF. Here the CDR3 DNA reads TGTGCCAGCAGCGGGGACAGGGAACAAGAGACCCAGTACTTC.